One sample yielded the 16 T cell receptor beta chains listed below, sequenced in a study of blood T cell repertoires in COVID-19. TCRdb keeps only in-frame clones here, not all; method: immunoSEQ multiplex PCR. The sample contains roughly 340,000 clones, roughly nine tenths of which appear only once. The material sequenced was peripheral blood. Receptors originate from a woman aged 25 to 39 with COVID-19, enrolled during active disease.

The genes are TRBV10-2 and TRBJ2-7; the match to TRBD1 covers 9 bases. The CDR3 totals 13 residues. J was trimmed by 7 bases and V by 4 bases; bases with no gene match: 5. Germline loops: CDR1 WSHSY, CDR2 SAAADI. The CDR3 nucleotides are TGCGCCAGCAGTGGGGGACAGGGTTGGGAGCAGTACTTC. Translating it yields CASSGGQGWEQYF.

The genes are TRBV3-1 (or the pseudogene TRBV3-2) and TRBJ1-4; tentative D call: TRBD1 (6 bases). V was clipped by 0 bases and J by 9 bases, with 17 bases between them. Germline loops: CDR1 LGHDT, CDR2 YNNKEL (reference sequence). The CDR3 runs 16 residues. The CDR3: CASSQDNVRQAQKLFF. The CDR3 DNA reads TGTGCCAGCAGCCAAGATAACGTGAGACAGGCCCAAAAACTGTTTTTT.

The CDR3 nucleotides read TGTGCCAGCAGCTTAGGCGGCGGACAGAACACTGAAGCTTTCTTT. This translates into CASSLGGGQNTEAFF. The chain joins TRBV13 to TRBJ1-1; TRBD1 might be the D (5 bases). V dropped 0 bases and J dropped 1 base, with 9 bases sitting between them. Germline lookup yields CDR1 PRHDT and CDR2 FYEKMQ (reference sequence). CDR3 size: 15 residues.

The chain carries TRBV6-5 and TRBJ1-6, with a weak D call TRBD1 (5 bases). Trimming removed 8 bases from V and 7 bases from J, with 12 bases in between. The CDR3 totals 13 residues. Germline CDR1 reads MNHEY; CDR2 reads SVGAGI. CDR3 nucleotide sequence: TGTGCCAGCCGACAGTCAATAAATTCACCCCTCCACTTT. This encodes CASRQSINSPLHF.

This clone was recorded only once. The CDR3 reads CASSPRGTRGNTIYF. The CDR3 bases are TGTGCCAGCAGCCCCAGGGGGACCCGCGGAAACACCATATATTTT. The V call is TRBV5-6, the J call TRBJ1-3; 7 bases are shared with TRBD1. The CDR3 length is 15 residues. The V and J ends lost 4 bases and 4 bases, in that order; junction bases with no gene match: 8. CDR1 is SGHDT and CDR2 is YYEEEE in the germline V gene.

The chain employs TRBV21-1 and TRBJ2-7; the listed D gene, TRBD1, was not tested against the DNA. TRBV21-1 is a pseudogene. This CDR3 is built from 17 residues. This chain's CDR3 is CASSKDNRGQRSYEQYV. CDR3 DNA sequence: TGTGCCAGCAGCAAAGATAATCGAGGACAGCGGTCCTACGAGCAGTACGTC.

This clone was observed a single time. V usage is TRBV27 and J usage is TRBJ2-2; D is perhaps TRBD1 (5 bases). Germline CDR1 and CDR2: MNHEY and SMNVEV (reference sequence). Trimming cost V 3 bases and J 0 bases, with 8 bases left between them. The CDR3 consists of 15 residues. In nucleotides, the CDR3 is TGTGCCAGCAGTTTGCTACAGGCGAACACCGGGGAGCTGTTTTTT. It encodes CASSLLQANTGELFF.

This chain joins TRBV6-5 and TRBJ1-3; D ambiguous. V lost 0 bases, J lost 1 base, and 7 bases lay in between. Germline-derived CDR1 and CDR2 are MNHEY and SVGAGI. This CDR3 has 15 residues. In DNA, the CDR3 is TGTGCCAGCAGTTACTCGGCGAGGTCTGGAAACACCATATATTTT. Translated, it gives CASSYSARSGNTIYF.

CDR3 in amino acids: CASSILTGVNYGYTF. The CDR3 DNA is TGTGCCAGCAGTATTTTGACAGGGGTGAACTATGGCTACACCTTC. This chain uses TRBV28 with TRBJ1-2; TRBD1 agrees at 8 bases. Germline values: CDR1 MDHEN, CDR2 SYDVKM. The CDR3 extends over 15 amino acids. V shed 5 bases and J 2 bases; nucleotides not matched to a gene: 7.

This chain uses TRBV6-2 or TRBV6-3 with TRBJ2-5, with D possibly being TRBD2 (5 bases). Germline CDR1 and CDR2: MNHEY and SVGEGT. The V end lost 6 bases, the J end lost 2 bases, and 25 bases lay between the germline ends. This CDR3 spans 18 amino acids. The CDR3 loop reads CASSRPALRTWQQETQYF. CDR3 DNA sequence: TGTGCCAGCAGCAGACCCGCGCTTCGGACTTGGCAGCAAGAGACCCAGTACTTC.

The chain combines TRBV3-1 (or the pseudogene TRBV3-2) with TRBJ1-3; D remains unclear. Trimming shortened V by 1 base and J by 0 bases, and 7 bases separated the two germline ends. The CDR3 spans 15 residues. Germline CDR1 LGHDT, CDR2 YNNKEL (reference sequence). In nucleotides, the CDR3 is TGTGCCAGCAGCCAAGGGGCAGTCTCTGGAAACACCATATATTTT. This encodes CASSQGAVSGNTIYF.

The chain couples TRBV5-4 to TRBJ1-4; tentatively, D is TRBD1 (6 bases). The CDR3 is 15 residues long. V lost 2 bases, J lost 4 bases, and 12 bases lay in between. Germline V gene lookup returns CDR1 SGHNT and CDR2 YYREEE (reference sequence). CDR3 loop: CASSLGTPGNEKLFF. The CDR3 DNA follows: TGTGCCAGCAGCTTAGGGACACCCGGTAATGAAAAACTGTTTTTT.

This chain links TRBV4-2 with TRBJ1-3, with D unclear. V was pared by 1 base and J by 1 base, with 11 bases between. Germline V gene sequence: CDR1 LGHNA, CDR2 YNFKEQ. The CDR3 has 16 residues. CDR3 sequence reads: CASSQVEVRSGNTIYF. CDR3 bases: TGTGCCAGCAGCCAAGTGGAGGTTAGGTCTGGAAACACCATATATTTT.

This chain joins TRBV5-5 and TRBJ1-4; possible D gene TRBD1, 5 bases. Germline V gene sequence: CDR1 SGHKS, CDR2 YYEKEE (reference sequence). The V end was cut by 1 base, the J end by 4 bases, with 14 bases between. The CDR3 has 16 amino acids. In DNA form, the CDR3 reads TGTGCCAGCAGCTTGCCCGACAGTTACGTTAATGAAAAACTGTTTTTT. Its protein product is CASSLPDSYVNEKLFF.

This clone showed up just once. The V call is TRBV24-1, the J call TRBJ1-2, with D possibly being TRBD1 (5 bases). Trimming removed 1 base from V and 2 bases from J, with 7 bases in between. CDR3 length: 14 amino acids. CDR1 and CDR2 (germline): KGHDR, SFDVKD. The CDR3 protein is CATSDLNRNYGYTF. Written as DNA, the CDR3 is TGTGCCACCAGTGATTTAAACAGGAACTATGGCTACACCTTC.

The V call is TRBV4-3, the J call TRBJ1-1; no clear D. This CDR3 is built from 13 residues. V was cut by 2 bases and J by 0 bases, with 4 bases left in between. CDR1 LGHNA and CDR2 YSLEER come from the germline V gene. Here the CDR3 DNA reads TGCGCCAGCAGCCAAACGGTGAACACTGAAGCTTTCTTT. It yields the protein CASSQTVNTEAFF.